This TCR beta chain is from a study of identical twins. General study results and limits: Cord blood beta clonotypes that were abundant carried fewer insertions, and memory repertoires showed no such trend. The study found that models underestimated out-of-frame TCR alpha sharing in monozygotic twins. It was possible that invariant MAIT and iNKT cells partly confounded the zero-insertion analyses.

TCRdb itself ran the 5' RACE reads through MiXCR, one entry per CDR3 protein. The repertoire holds some 690,000 distinct CDR3 sequences, with 21% as singletons. CDR3 length equals 15 residues. The J segment lost 10 bases and the V segment lost 1 base, leaving 7 bases of the junction unmatched. Germline loops: CDR1 SGHTA, CDR2 FQGNSA. As for this clonotype: Its antigen remains unidentified.

This same sample was also taken into another study, of T cells expressing NK-cell markers.

The sequence came from a young woman in good health. The sample taken for sequencing was PBMCs. The chain combines TRBV7-2 with TRBJ2-3, with TRBD2 matching 11 bases. CDR3 bases: TGTGCCAGCAGCTTAGTAGCGGGAGGGCCCCGTCCGCAGTATTTT. This encodes CASSLVAGGPRPQYF.